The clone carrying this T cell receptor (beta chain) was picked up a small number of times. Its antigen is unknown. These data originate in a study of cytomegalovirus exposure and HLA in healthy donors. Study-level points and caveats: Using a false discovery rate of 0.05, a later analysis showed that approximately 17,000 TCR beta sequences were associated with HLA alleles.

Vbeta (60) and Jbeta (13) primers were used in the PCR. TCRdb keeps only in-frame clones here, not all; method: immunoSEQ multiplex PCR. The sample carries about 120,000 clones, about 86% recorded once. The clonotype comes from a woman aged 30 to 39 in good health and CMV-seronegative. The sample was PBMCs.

CDR3 residues: CASRQLAGDHEQFF. The CDR3 DNA sequence: TGTGCCAGCAGGCAACTAGCGGGAGACCATGAGCAGTTCTTC. The gene calls are TRBV27 and TRBJ2-1; 11 positions match TRBD2. In germline, CDR1 is MNHEY, CDR2 SMNVEV (reference sequence). V lost 6 bases to trimming and J lost 8 bases; unmatched junction nucleotides: 6. There are 14 residues in the CDR3.